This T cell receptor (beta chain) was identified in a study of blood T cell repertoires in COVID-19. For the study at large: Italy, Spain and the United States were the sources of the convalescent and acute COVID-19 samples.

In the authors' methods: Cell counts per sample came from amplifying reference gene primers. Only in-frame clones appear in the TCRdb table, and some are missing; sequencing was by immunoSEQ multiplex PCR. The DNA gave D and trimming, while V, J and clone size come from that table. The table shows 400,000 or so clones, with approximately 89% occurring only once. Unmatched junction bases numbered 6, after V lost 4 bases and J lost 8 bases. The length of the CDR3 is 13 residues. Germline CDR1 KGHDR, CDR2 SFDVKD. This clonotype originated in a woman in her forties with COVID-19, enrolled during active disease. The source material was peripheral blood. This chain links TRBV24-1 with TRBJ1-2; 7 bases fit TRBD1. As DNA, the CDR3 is TGTGCCACCAGTGAATTCGACAGGGCGGGCTACACCTTC. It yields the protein CATSEFDRAGYTF.